These 29 T cell receptor beta chains came from one sample sequenced in a study of blood T cells in healthy people across ages. A sample-barcoded 5' primer and a J-beta primer mix were used in a second PCR of roughly 6 to 11 cycles. From the 5' RACE reads, TCRdb called clonotypes with MiXCR, one entry per CDR3 protein. Here the sample spans approximately 700,000 distinct CDR3 sequences, 32% being singletons. Material for sequencing was blood. These receptors were taken from an elderly woman in good health.

The table lists this clonotype with a few counts. The chain employs TRBV29-1 and TRBJ1-4; possible D gene TRBD1, 6 bases. Trimming removed 0 bases from V and 4 bases from J, with 9 bases in between. The length of the CDR3 is 14 residues. Germline CDR1 and CDR2: SQVTM and ANQGSEA. CDR3 amino acids: CSVEDPGDNEKLFF. The CDR3 nucleotides read TGCAGCGTTGAAGATCCAGGGGATAATGAAAAACTGTTTTTT.

This clonotype was detected once. A read error may be the cause here, since a much bigger clone is one base away. The gene calls are TRBV29-1 and TRBJ1-2; no clear D gene. CDR1 is SQVTM, CDR2 ANQGSEA, per germline. The CDR3 is 11 residues long. Trimming took off 6 bases at V and 7 bases at J, with 12 bases between the two ends. DNA of the CDR3: TGCAGCGTAGACGGGGATTCTGGCTACACCTTC. Translating gives CSVDGDSGYTF. Supplemented by reference TRBV29-1 and TRBJ1-2, the full variable domain reads SAVISQKPSRDICQRGTSLTIQCQVDSQVTMMFWYRQQPGQSLTLIATANQGSEATYESGFVIDKFPISRPNLTFSTLTVSNMSPEDSSIYLCSVDGDSGYTFGSGTRLTVV.

CDR3 region: CASSLEARYYGYTF. The CDR3 bases are TGTGCCAGCAGCTTAGAGGCCCGCTACTATGGCTACACCTTC. The chain combines TRBV7-2 with TRBJ1-2; D gene uncertain. CDR1 SGHTA and CDR2 FQGNSA come from the germline V gene. The CDR3 extends over 14 amino acids. V lost 1 base to trimming and J lost 3 bases, with 9 bases between them. Full variable domain (rest looked up from reference TRBV7-2 and TRBJ1-2): GAGVSQSPSNKVTEKGKDVELRCDPISGHTALYWYRQSLGQGLEFLIYFQGNSAPDKSGLPSDRFSAERTGGSVSTLTIQRTQQEDSAVYLCASSLEARYYGYTFGSGTRLTVV.

This clonotype was counted ten times or more. The chain has TRBV3-1 and TRBJ2-7; tentatively, D is TRBD1 or TRBD2 (5 bases each). Trimming removed 1 base at V and 4 bases at J, with 14 bases between. Germline assignment: CDR1 LGHDT and CDR2 YNNKEL (reference sequence). There are 15 residues in the CDR3. The CDR3 spells CASSQAPGARYEQYF. The CDR3 bases are TGTGCCAGCAGCCAAGCCCCCGGGGCACGTTACGAGCAGTACTTC.

There are many counts of this clonotype. The chain has TRBV20-1 and TRBJ1-5, with 9 nucleotides matching TRBD1. Germline V gene lookup returns CDR1 DFQATT and CDR2 SNEGSKA (reference sequence). The trim removed 1 base at V and 4 bases at J, leaving 2 bases unmatched. The CDR3 runs to 14 residues. The CDR3 DNA is TGCAGTGCTAGAGGTGACAGGGGGAATCAGCCCCAGCATTTT. Its protein is CSARGDRGNQPQHF.

In this sample, this clonotype turned up a few times. The J gene is TRBJ2-3, the V gene TRBV7-2; D gene unclear. The germline V and J ends were trimmed by 3 bases and 2 bases, with 6 bases remaining between them. The CDR3 has 13 residues. Per the germline V gene, CDR1 is SGHTA and CDR2 is FQGNSA. CDR3 sequence: CASSLSPTDTQYF. The CDR3, as DNA: TGTGCCAGCAGCTTGAGCCCCACAGATACGCAGTATTTT.

This clonotype was detected many times. The chain employs TRBV7-9 and TRBJ2-7; no definite D call. Germline-derived CDR1 and CDR2 are SEHNR and FQNEAQ (reference sequence). The V end was cut by 1 base, the J end by 2 bases, with 12 bases between. This CDR3 contains 15 residues. The CDR3 reads CASSLVGRDPYEQYF. The CDR3 DNA reads TGTGCCAGCAGCTTAGTAGGTCGAGACCCCTACGAGCAGTACTTC.

This clonotype came up a few times. The CDR3 reads CASSLWGQGADQPQHF. In DNA form, the CDR3 reads TGTGCCAGCAGTTTATGGGGACAGGGGGCCGATCAGCCCCAGCATTTT. This chain links TRBV28 with TRBJ1-5, with 12 bases matching TRBD1. Germline V gene sequence: CDR1 MDHEN, CDR2 SYDVKM. With 0 bases clipped from V and 5 bases from J, the junction kept 2 bases outside the gene matches. This CDR3 spans 16 amino acids.

This clonotype was counted many times. The chain joins TRBV7-9 to TRBJ2-1, with TRBD2 identical over 10 bases. V lost 5 bases, J lost 4 bases, and 8 bases stayed unmatched. Germline-derived CDR1 and CDR2 are SEHNR and FQNEAQ (reference sequence). The CDR3 spans 16 residues. DNA of the CDR3: TGTGCCAGCAGCCCTTTAGCGGGGGGCCCATACAATGAGCAGTTCTTC. It yields the protein CASSPLAGGPYNEQFF.

The J gene is TRBJ1-2, the V gene TRBV29-1; no clear D. Trimming took off 8 bases at V and 6 bases at J, with 16 bases between the two ends. Germline V lookup: CDR1 SQVTM, CDR2 ANQGSEA. The CDR3 extends over 12 amino acids. The CDR3 nucleotides are TGCAGCATGAAGGATAGGTACCATGGCTACACCTTC. Translating gives CSMKDRYHGYTF.

This clonotype has more than one count but fewer than ten. The chain couples TRBV20-1 to TRBJ1-5; 7 bases are shared with TRBD1. Germline CDR1 DFQATT, CDR2 SNEGSKA (reference sequence). V gave up 3 bases and J gave up 5 bases; unmatched junction bases: 10. This CDR3 is built from 15 residues. The CDR3 is CSARLGQGGHQPQHF. The CDR3 DNA reads TGCAGTGCTAGGCTGGGGCAGGGGGGTCATCAGCCCCAGCATTTT.

As for this clonotype: With a much larger clone just one base away, this may be a read error. The chain combines TRBV29-1 with TRBJ1-4, with 7 nucleotides matching TRBD1. The CDR3 is 15 residues long. Germline CDR1 is SQVTM and CDR2 is ANQGSEA. The CDR3 DNA is TGCAGCGTTGAAGAAGGAGGGACAGAGAATGAAAAACGGTTTTTT. Its translation: CSVEEGGTENEKRFF.

The sample holds a few counts of this clonotype. With a much larger clone just one base away, this may be a read error. This sequence joins TRBV20-1 and TRBJ2-3, with 8 bases aligning to TRBD1. The CDR3 has 14 amino acids. The germline CDR1 and CDR2 sequences are DFQATT and SNEGSKA (reference sequence). Losses at the gene ends were 1 base for V and 10 bases for J; bases not matched to a gene: 10. The CDR3 region has the DNA TGCAGTGCTAGAGTGACAGGGGTGTACGATGCGCAGTATTTT. Translated: CSARVTGVYDAQYF.

This clonotype has at least ten counts. The CDR3 nucleotides are TGTGCCAGCAGACCCGGAGTAGGGAGTAATGAAAAACTGTTTTTT. As protein: CASRPGVGSNEKLFF. This chain links TRBV4-2 with TRBJ1-4; the D is unclear. V lost 6 bases and J lost 4, with 15 bases in between. CDR1 and CDR2 from the germline V gene are LGHNA and YNFKEQ. The CDR3 is made up of 15 amino acids.

Many counts were recorded for this clonotype. The V call is TRBV20-1, the J call TRBJ2-5, with a possible D match to TRBD2 (7 bases). This CDR3 region has 13 residues. Per germline, CDR1 DFQATT and CDR2 SNEGSKA (reference sequence). V lost 3 bases and J lost 9, with 17 bases in between. CDR3 DNA sequence: TGCAGTGCTAGCGGGGGGCCGGGTCTGCCCCAGTACTTC. It specifies CSASGGPGLPQYF.

The chain combines TRBV7-3 with TRBJ2-1; the D is unclear. This CDR3 comprises 13 residues. Trimming shortened V by 2 bases and J by 10 bases, and 12 bases separated the two germline ends. The V gene's germline CDR1 is SGHTA and CDR2 FQGTGA. The CDR3 region is CASSLLVGDEQFF. As DNA, the CDR3 is TGTGCCAGCAGCTTACTAGTTGGTGACGAGCAGTTCTTC.

With regard to this clonotype: Germline and junction disagree at one end, which may indicate a read error. The gene calls are TRBV12-3 or TRBV12-4 and TRBJ2-5; tentatively, D is TRBD2 (6 bases). The CDR3 totals 14 residues. CDR3 amino acids: CASKRRGRKEAQYF. The DNA for the CDR3 is TGTGCCAGCAAGCGCAGAGGGAGGAAAGAGGCCCAGTACTTC.

V usage is TRBV2 and J usage is TRBJ1-4; TRBD1 is a possible D gene (5 bases). Germline V gene sequence: CDR1 SNHLY, CDR2 FYNNEI. The CDR3 consists of 17 residues. Trimming took off 8 bases at V and 4 bases at J, with 23 bases between the two ends. The CDR3 here is CASEGTAKVGVNEKLFF. The CDR3 nucleotides read TGTGCCAGCGAAGGGACCGCCAAGGTCGGGGTTAATGAAAAACTGTTTTTT. The variable domain in full, with the rest retrieved from reference TRBV2 and TRBJ1-4, is EPEVTQTPSHQVTQMGQEVILRCVPISNHLYFYWYRQILGQKVEFLVSFYNNEISEKSEIFDDQFSVERPDGSNFTLKIRSTKLEDSAMYFCASEGTAKVGVNEKLFFGSGTQLSVL.

This clonotype was seen at least ten times. At one boundary the junction diverges from the germline segment, which might be a read error. The J gene is TRBJ2-7, the V gene TRBV5-1; D possibly corresponds to TRBD1 (6 bases). The CDR3 has 13 amino acids. Looked up from germline, CDR1 is SGHRS and CDR2 is YFSETQ. In DNA, the CDR3 is TGTGCCAGCAGTTCGACAGGAACCTACGAGCAGTACTTC. Amino acids: CASSSTGTYEQYF.

This clonotype has a count of ten or more. J is TRBJ2-7 and V is TRBV6-2 or TRBV6-3; possible D gene TRBD1, 5 bases. Per germline, CDR1 MNHEY and CDR2 SVGEGT. V was clipped by 7 bases and J by 3 bases, with 22 bases between them. This CDR3 comprises 16 residues. The CDR3, as DNA: TGTGCCAGCACCTACCCATTTGGACAATCGATCTACGAGCAGTACTTC. Residues: CASTYPFGQSIYEQYF.

About this clonotype: At one end the junction does not follow the germline gene, possibly because of a read error. The chain has TRBV7-2 and TRBJ2-1; no definite D call. This CDR3 is 16 amino acids long. CDR1 is SGHTA, CDR2 FQGNSA, per germline. DNA for the CDR3: TGTGCCAGCAGCTTAGCTGCAGTCCGCTCCTACAATGAGCAATTCTTC. Translating gives CASSLAAVRSYNEQFF.

This clonotype appeared many times. The chain combines TRBV12-3 or TRBV12-4 with TRBJ1-6, with a possible D match to TRBD1 (6 bases). With 5 bases removed from V and 10 bases from J, the gap between germline ends came to 21 bases. This CDR3 is built from 16 residues. The CDR3 DNA reads as TGTGCCAGCAGTGGGGGAGGGAGTGCGGGGGGCTCACCCCTCCACTTT. This sequence encodes CASSGGGSAGGSPLHF.

A remark on this clonotype: It may be a read error: a sequence one base away is much more abundant. The rearrangement joins TRBV30 to TRBJ2-7, with D tentatively TRBD2 (6 bases). There are 16 residues in the CDR3. The V gene's germline CDR1 is GTSNPN and CDR2 SVGIG (reference sequence). The DNA of the CDR3 is TGTGCCCGGAGTGTTCCCGGGACTGCATCTTCCTACGAGCAGTACTTC. It codes for CARSVPGTASSYEQYF.

This clonotype was counted between two and nine times. The J gene is TRBJ1-1, the V gene TRBV9; D is unclear. Germline V gene lookup returns CDR1 SGDLS and CDR2 YYNGEE. CDR3 length: 15 residues. Trimming cost V 0 bases and J 5 bases, with 14 bases left between them. CDR3 sequence (DNA): TGTGCCAGCAGCGTAGATGAGGGCGTAACGACTGAAGCTTTCTTT. This sequence encodes CASSVDEGVTTEAFF.

The V call is TRBV6-1, the J call TRBJ2-5; unclear D gene. Deletions cut 6 bases from V and 5 bases from J, with 10 bases between. Germline values: CDR1 MNHNS, CDR2 SASEGT. The CDR3 runs 12 residues. The CDR3 sequence is CASSDSWETQYF. For the CDR3, the DNA is TGTGCCAGCAGCGACTCATGGGAGACCCAGTACTTC.

This clonotype appeared a few times. CDR3 in DNA: TGTGCCAGCAGCCCCGAGGAGGGGCTCGCCGGCTACACCTTC. This translates into CASSPEEGLAGYTF. The V gene is TRBV6-4, the J gene TRBJ1-2; possible D gene TRBD1, 5 bases. V was trimmed by 6 bases and J by 8 bases, leaving 19 bases between them. In germline, CDR1 is MRHNA, CDR2 SNTAGT. This CDR3 region has 14 residues.

This clonotype was observed a few times. The V call is TRBV7-9, the J call TRBJ1-4, with D possibly TRBD1 on 5 matching bases. There are 17 residues in the CDR3. CDR1 is SEHNR and CDR2 is FQNEAQ in the germline V gene (reference sequence). Deletions cut 5 bases from V and 1 base from J, with 17 bases between. CDR3 sequence (DNA): TGTGCCAGCAGCGTGACAGATTCTCTGATAACTAATGAAAAACTGTTTTTT. Translation: CASSVTDSLITNEKLFF.

About this clonotype itself: A much larger clone lies a single base off, so this may be a read error. The gene calls are TRBV10-3 and TRBJ2-5; TRBD2 matches at 11 bases. The CDR3 consists of 14 residues. Per the germline V gene, CDR1 is ENHRY and CDR2 is SYGVKD. After removal of 5 bases from V and 11 bases from J, the junction contained 10 bases not matched to a gene. CDR3 sequence (DNA): TGTGCCATCAGTATGGGGACTAGCGGTAATGAGCAGTACTTC. This gives the protein CAISMGTSGNEQYF.

A note on this clonotype: It may be a read error: a sequence one base away is much more abundant. The chain uses TRBV18 and TRBJ2-5; the match to TRBD1 covers 7 bases. Germline V gene data show CDR1 as KGHSH and CDR2 as LQKENI. This CDR3 is built from 13 residues. With V trimmed by 6 bases and J by 11 bases, 12 bases remained unmatched. In DNA, the CDR3 is TGTGCCAGCTCGGTCGACAGGGCCAATGAGCAGTACTTC. Its translation is CASSVDRANEQYF.